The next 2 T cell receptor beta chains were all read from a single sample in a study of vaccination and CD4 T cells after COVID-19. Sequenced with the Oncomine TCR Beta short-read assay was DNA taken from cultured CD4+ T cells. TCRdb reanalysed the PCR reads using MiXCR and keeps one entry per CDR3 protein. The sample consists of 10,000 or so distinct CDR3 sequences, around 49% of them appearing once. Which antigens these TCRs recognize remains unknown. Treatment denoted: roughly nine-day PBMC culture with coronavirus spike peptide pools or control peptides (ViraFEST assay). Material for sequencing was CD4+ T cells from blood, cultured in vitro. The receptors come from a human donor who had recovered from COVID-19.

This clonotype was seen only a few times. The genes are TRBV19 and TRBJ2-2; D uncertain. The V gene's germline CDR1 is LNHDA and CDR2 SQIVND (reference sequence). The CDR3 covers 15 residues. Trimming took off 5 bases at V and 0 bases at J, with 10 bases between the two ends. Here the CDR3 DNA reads TGTGCCAGTAGTCCCCGGACCACGAACACCGGGGAGCTGTTTTTT. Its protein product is CASSPRTTNTGELFF.

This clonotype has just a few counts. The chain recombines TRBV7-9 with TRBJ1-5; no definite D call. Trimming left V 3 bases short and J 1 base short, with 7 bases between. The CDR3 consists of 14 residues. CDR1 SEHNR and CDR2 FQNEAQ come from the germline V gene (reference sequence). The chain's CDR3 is CASSLDGSNQPQHF. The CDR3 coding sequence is TGTGCCAGCAGCTTGGACGGCAGCAATCAGCCCCAGCATTTT.